A single sample gave rise to the 5 T cell receptor beta chains below, sequenced in a study of identical twins. MiXCR, applied by TCRdb to the 5' RACE reads, yields one record per CDR3 protein. The table records about 660,000 distinct CDR3 sequences, 8.6% of them present only once. These data were also filed under a second study, of yellow fever vaccine responses in identical twins.

Sequencing was done on a sample of PBMCs. These receptors all come from a woman under 30 in good health.

The chain joins TRBV11-2 to TRBJ2-5; 9 bases line up with TRBD2. V lost 1 base and J lost 5; bases outside the gene matches: 8. The germline gives CDR1 SGHAT, CDR2 FQNNGV. The CDR3 runs 16 residues. The CDR3 nucleotides are TGTGCCAGCAGCTTAGGGGAGCGGGGGGCCCGCGAGACCCAGTACTTC. It codes for CASSLGERGARETQYF.

V is TRBV4-3 and J is TRBJ2-1; 10 positions agree with TRBD2. The germline gives CDR1 LGHNA, CDR2 YSLEER. The ends lost 6 bases at V and 1 base at J; junction bases unmatched: 9. CDR3 length equals 17 residues. The CDR3 nucleotides are TGCGCCAGCAGGTCAGCGGGAGGGCCGGAGTCCTACAATGAGCAGTTCTTC. It codes for CASRSAGGPESYNEQFF.

This clonotype showed up just a few times. This chain connects TRBV5-1 to TRBJ1-1; maybe TRBD1 (5 bases). The V end lost 0 bases, the J end lost 4 bases, and 13 bases lay between the germline ends. Germline V gives CDR1 SGHRS, CDR2 YFSETQ. The CDR3 runs to 15 residues. In DNA, the CDR3 is TGCGCCAGCAGCTTGGAGGGACCGGCGAGCACTGAAGCTTTCTTT. It codes for CASSLEGPASTEAFF.

The genes are TRBV12-3 or TRBV12-4 and TRBJ1-2; unclear D gene. The CDR3 sequence is 13 residues long. Trimming shortened V by 7 bases and J by 1 base, and 10 bases separated the two germline ends. The CDR3 protein is CASTTTVNYGYTF. The CDR3, as DNA: TGTGCCAGCACCACGACCGTTAACTATGGCTACACCTTC.

The chain combines TRBV7-8 with TRBJ2-7; 7 positions agree with TRBD2. Germline V lookup: CDR1 SGHVS, CDR2 FQNEAQ. CDR3 size: 14 residues. Trimming at V came to 1 base and at J to 4 bases, leaving 4 bases not matched to a gene. The CDR3 is CASSLVGLKYEQYF. In DNA, the CDR3 is TGTGCCAGCAGCTTAGTGGGACTAAAATACGAGCAGTACTTC.